These T cell receptor beta chains were read from a single sample in a study of monozygotic twins with inflammatory bowel disease. TCRdb re-called the 5' RACE reads and shows each CDR3 protein once, DNA omitted. In total, the table holds some 99,000 distinct CDR3 sequences. The specimen was blood. All receptors derive from a human donor with ulcerative colitis or Crohn's disease, or a healthy co-twin of an affected twin (not recorded which). The CDR3 runs from the conserved cysteine through the conserved F or W.

j_call: TRBJ2-1
v_call: TRBV7-6
cdr3_aa: CASSLVFRSDEQFF

j_call: TRBJ1-6
v_call: TRBV24-1
cdr3_aa: CATSDGGFNSPLHF

j_call: TRBJ2-2
v_call: TRBV5-1
cdr3_aa: CASRRANTGELFF

j_call: TRBJ2-1
v_call: TRBV6-1
cdr3_aa: CASSQMTSGIGEQFF

j_call: TRBJ2-7
v_call: TRBV19
cdr3_aa: CASLHGGYISYEQYF

j_call: TRBJ1-6
v_call: TRBV20-1
cdr3_aa: CSARTPQPSNSPLHF

j_call: TRBJ2-1
v_call: TRBV12-3/TRBV12-4
cdr3_aa: CASSLSPGGNNEQFF

j_call: TRBJ2-3
v_call: TRBV11-2
cdr3_aa: CASSPQGGSTDTQYF

j_call: TRBJ2-4
v_call: TRBV28
cdr3_aa: CASSLISEDIQYF

j_call: TRBJ1-5
v_call: TRBV6-2/TRBV6-3
cdr3_aa: CASSYPDRGPQPQHF

j_call: TRBJ2-3
v_call: TRBV3-1
cdr3_aa: CASSLSSGTTDTQYF

j_call: TRBJ1-1
v_call: TRBV2
cdr3_aa: CASSEAHSVPTAFF

j_call: TRBJ1-1
v_call: TRBV7-9
cdr3_aa: CASSLSRPGPNTEAFF

j_call: TRBJ2-2
v_call: TRBV20-1
cdr3_aa: CSARPMIQGNSGELFF

j_call: TRBJ2-7
v_call: TRBV7-2
cdr3_aa: CASSLGGLAYEQYF

j_call: TRBJ1-4
v_call: TRBV3-1
cdr3_aa: CASSQGDSELLFF

j_call: TRBJ2-7
v_call: TRBV2
cdr3_aa: CASSEAPLYRSYEQYF

j_call: TRBJ2-3
v_call: TRBV11-3
cdr3_aa: CASSSWEGGPTDTQYF

j_call: TRBJ2-1
v_call: TRBV6-5
cdr3_aa: CASSLNGLGTTYNEQFF

j_call: TRBJ1-6
v_call: TRBV2
cdr3_aa: CASSELTGKPLHF

j_call: TRBJ2-1
v_call: TRBV20-1
cdr3_aa: CSTGERLDNEQFF

j_call: TRBJ1-2
v_call: TRBV6-2/TRBV6-3
cdr3_aa: CASSYDTRRSGNYGYTF

j_call: TRBJ2-1
v_call: TRBV6-6
cdr3_aa: CASRTSGKDEQFF

j_call: TRBJ2-7
v_call: TRBV5-1
cdr3_aa: CASSPSGSGTYEQYF

j_call: TRBJ2-1
v_call: TRBV12-3/TRBV12-4
cdr3_aa: CASRGGLAGEYEQFF

j_call: TRBJ1-6
v_call: TRBV12-3/TRBV12-4
cdr3_aa: CASISGAQRSPLHF

j_call: TRBJ1-2
v_call: TRBV2
cdr3_aa: CASSETFGYGYTF

j_call: TRBJ2-3
v_call: TRBV9
cdr3_aa: CASSASGKEDTQYF

j_call: TRBJ2-1
v_call: TRBV5-1
cdr3_aa: CASSLAQSYNEQFF

j_call: TRBJ2-2
v_call: TRBV5-1
cdr3_aa: CASSFRELVDTGELFF

j_call: TRBJ2-2
v_call: TRBV28
cdr3_aa: CASRPGQGRVDTGELFF

j_call: TRBJ1-5
v_call: TRBV12-3/TRBV12-4
cdr3_aa: CASSLRDGGSDQPQHF

j_call: TRBJ2-6
v_call: TRBV2
cdr3_aa: CASSWSVSGANVLTF

j_call: TRBJ2-6
v_call: TRBV29-1
cdr3_aa: CSVTGSGANVLTF

j_call: TRBJ1-4
v_call: TRBV15
cdr3_aa: CATSFRTGGREKLFF

j_call: TRBJ1-6
v_call: TRBV12-3/TRBV12-4
cdr3_aa: CASSLMVDVGSPLHF

j_call: TRBJ2-2
v_call: TRBV6-1
cdr3_aa: CASSGGQGTGELFF

j_call: TRBJ2-3
v_call: TRBV20-1
cdr3_aa: CSARVLRAGATDTQYF

j_call: TRBJ2-1
v_call: TRBV28
cdr3_aa: CASSPRGTGGFFDEQFF

j_call: TRBJ1-2
v_call: TRBV5-1
cdr3_aa: CASSLTVGDRDTNYGYTF

j_call: TRBJ2-1
v_call: TRBV7-3
cdr3_aa: CASSLSGGPHEQFF

j_call: TRBJ2-3
v_call: TRBV6-6
cdr3_aa: CASGTSGRADTQYF

j_call: TRBJ2-7
v_call: TRBV10-3
cdr3_aa: CAIRTGESRDEQYF

j_call: TRBJ1-1
v_call: TRBV2
cdr3_aa: CASTLRAGRNTEAFF